What follows are 15 T cell receptor beta chains derived from one specimen sequenced in a study of human CD8 memory T cell subsets. Making the TCR beta libraries relied on UMI-labeled 5' RACE. With the 5' RACE reads reprocessed, TCRdb shows one record per CDR3 protein and no DNA. The listing contains about 11,000 distinct CDR3 sequences. The material sequenced was CD8+ stem-like memory T cells (TSCM and TCM) sorted from PBMCs. Subset specified: stem-like memory CD8 T cells (TSTEM), CCR7+ PD-1- TIGIT-. These receptor sequences come from a human donor in good health.

This rearrangement joins TRBV27 to TRBJ1-5; TCRdb proposes TRBD1, but this gene call is untestable without DNA. The CDR3 runs to 15 residues. Germline CDR1 and CDR2: MNHEY and SMNVEV (reference sequence). The CDR3 loop reads CASSFAGDSYQPQHF.

This clonotype is identified as medium-sized (0.01 to 0.1%) from frequency. V usage is TRBV29-1 and J usage is TRBJ2-1. The CDR3 extends over 16 amino acids. Germline values: CDR1 SQVTM, CDR2 ANQGSEA. The CDR3 spells CSVESWTRAGRNEQFF.

The chain couples TRBV7-9 to TRBJ2-1; TCRdb reports TRBD2, a call that lacks DNA to check it against. This CDR3 region has 15 residues. In germline, CDR1 is SEHNR, CDR2 FQNEAQ (reference sequence). The CDR3 here is CASSFGRGAYNEQFF. Looking up the rest from reference TRBV7-9 and TRBJ2-1 gives the full variable domain: DTGVSQNPRHKITKRGQNVTFRCDPISEHNRLYWYRQTLGQGPEFLTYFQNEAQLEKSRLLSDRFSAERPKGSFSTLEIQRTEQGDSAMYLCASSFGRGAYNEQFFGPGTRLTVL.

The chain links TRBV7-9 to TRBJ1-1. From germline, CDR1 is SEHNR and CDR2 FQNEAQ (reference sequence). The CDR3 is made up of 14 amino acids. The CDR3: CASSSGLRTTEAFF. Combining the CDR3 with reference TRBV7-9 and TRBJ1-1 gives the whole variable domain DTGVSQNPRHKITKRGQNVTFRCDPISEHNRLYWYRQTLGQGPEFLTYFQNEAQLEKSRLLSDRFSAERPKGSFSTLEIQRTEQGDSAMYLCASSSGLRTTEAFFGQGTRLTVV.

This rearrangement joins TRBV2 to TRBJ2-2. Germline V gene data show CDR1 as SNHLY and CDR2 as FYNNEI. This CDR3 comprises 15 residues. The CDR3 sequence is CARGRQIANTGELFF.

The genes are TRBV2 and TRBJ2-3; TCRdb lists TRBD1, though no DNA is available to test this call. This CDR3 contains 15 residues. Germline CDR1 is SNHLY and CDR2 is FYNNEI. Here the CDR3 reads CASSDPGQGGDTQYF.

This sequence joins TRBV29-1 and TRBJ1-1. The CDR3 has 13 amino acids. The V gene's germline CDR1 is SQVTM and CDR2 ANQGSEA. The CDR3 region is CSVDNGLNTEAFF. The whole variable domain, remainder taken from reference TRBV29-1 and TRBJ1-1, is SAVISQKPSRDICQRGTSLTIQCQVDSQVTMMFWYRQQPGQSLTLIATANQGSEATYESGFVIDKFPISRPNLTFSTLTVSNMSPEDSSIYLCSVDNGLNTEAFFGQGTRLTVV.

This chain links TRBV12-3 or TRBV12-4 with TRBJ2-1; TCRdb picks TRBD1, but there is no DNA to check that call. The CDR3 has 14 amino acids. CDR3 amino acids: CASRPSTGANEQFF.

This rearrangement joins TRBV30 to TRBJ2-7. Looked up from germline, CDR1 is GTSNPN and CDR2 is SVGIG (reference sequence). The CDR3 is 13 residues long. CDR3 loop: CAWALESAYEQYF.

This chain uses TRBV6-1 with TRBJ2-7; TCRdb selects TRBD2, and the lack of DNA leaves this call unchecked. CDR1 is MNHNS, CDR2 SASEGT, per germline. The CDR3 length is 16 residues. The CDR3 spells CASSEHRLAPSYEQYF.

This chain connects TRBV2 to TRBJ2-7. This CDR3 is built from 13 residues. CDR1 and CDR2 (germline): SNHLY, FYNNEI. The CDR3 sequence is CASKPGGYYEQYF.

Judged by frequency, this clonotype is medium-sized. The rearrangement uses TRBV12-3 or TRBV12-4 and TRBJ2-5; TCRdb proposes TRBD2, but this gene call is untestable without DNA. The CDR3 sequence is 14 residues long. The chain's CDR3 is CASGRAGDQETQYF.

The chain links TRBV27 to TRBJ2-5; without DNA, the TCRdb call of TRBD1 cannot be checked. The CDR3 spans 16 residues. Germline-derived CDR1 and CDR2 are MNHEY and SMNVEV (reference sequence). The CDR3 reads CASSPRQGANRETQYF.

The chain combines TRBV5-1 with TRBJ2-6; as DNA is missing, the TRBD1 call by TCRdb cannot be tested. Germline V gene data show CDR1 as SGHRS and CDR2 as YFSETQ. The CDR3 totals 16 residues. This CDR3 reads CASSPRGVAGANVLTF.

V is TRBV9 and J is TRBJ2-7. Germline V CDR1 and CDR2: SGDLS, YYNGEE. There are 15 residues in the CDR3. The CDR3 here is CASSAWTGSSYEQYF.